Each of the 21 T cell receptor beta chains below was sequenced from the same sample in a study of T cells after yellow fever vaccination (dated 2019 in TCRdb). Library method: 5' RACE. Sequencer: Illumina HiSeq 2500. Using fastp trimming at Q25 and MiXCR clonotype assembly, TCRdb reanalyzed the public sequencing data and kept in-frame beta chains. CDR3 protein sequences are deduplicated, and each keeps its most common genes and DNA. The sample includes around 500,000 distinct CDR3 sequences, with roughly 22% observed a single time. 16% of the sample belongs to the ten largest clones. Interpreted using the paper, the treatment or condition label stands for: live attenuated yellow fever vaccine strain. The sample here was PBMCs, taken roughly 20 days after the first yellow fever vaccination. The receptors come from a man between 18 and 35 years old who received the YFV17D yellow fever vaccine.

The chain links TRBV5-4 to TRBJ2-5; 7 nucleotides align to TRBD1. The CDR3 is 16 residues long. V gave up 2 bases and J gave up 5 bases; unmatched junction bases: 12. Looked up from germline, CDR1 is SGHNT and CDR2 is YYREEE (reference sequence). CDR3 residues: CASSFGTAGETETQYF. Here the CDR3 DNA reads TGTGCCAGCAGCTTCGGGACAGCCGGCGAAACGGAGACCCAGTACTTC.

A single count supports this clonotype. CDR3 protein: CASSSGAGVPNEQFF. In nucleotides, the CDR3 is TGTGCCAGTAGTAGCGGAGCGGGGGTGCCCAATGAGCAGTTCTTC. The chain carries TRBV19 and TRBJ2-1, with 8 bases aligning to TRBD2. Germline CDR1 reads LNHDA; CDR2 reads SQIVND (reference sequence). This CDR3 is 15 amino acids long. V was clipped by 4 bases and J by 6 bases; unmatched bases: 8.

This clonotype ranks as medium-sized. This chain uses TRBV5-1 with TRBJ2-1; 9 bases align to TRBD2. Looked up from germline, CDR1 is SGHRS and CDR2 is YFSETQ. Unmatched junction bases numbered 14, after V lost 5 bases and J lost 8 bases. CDR3 length: 16 amino acids. CDR3: CASSHQGAGGPHEQFF. DNA for the CDR3: TGCGCCAGCAGTCACCAAGGGGCGGGGGGGCCGCATGAGCAGTTCTTC.

This clonotype occurred a few times. DNA for the CDR3: TGTGCCAGCAGCTTTACAGGGGACGGCGAGACCCAGTACTTC. Amino acids: CASSFTGDGETQYF. The rearrangement joins TRBV5-4 to TRBJ2-5; TRBD1 matches at 7 bases. This CDR3 has 14 residues. Germline CDR1 is SGHNT and CDR2 is YYREEE (reference sequence). Trimming at V came to 2 bases and at J to 5 bases, leaving 6 bases not matched to a gene.

J is TRBJ2-2 and V is TRBV4-2, with 11 bases that match TRBD2. With V trimmed by 4 bases and J by 3 bases, 10 bases remained unmatched. CDR1 LGHNA and CDR2 YNFKEQ come from the germline V gene. The CDR3 is 18 amino acids. CDR3 in amino acids: CASSPNPSGGRHTGELFF. CDR3 DNA sequence: TGTGCCAGCAGCCCAAACCCTAGCGGGGGGCGACACACCGGGGAGCTGTTTTTT.

The chain carries TRBV27 and TRBJ2-5; 8 bases line up with TRBD1. The CDR3 loop spans 15 amino acids. The V gene's germline CDR1 is MNHEY and CDR2 SMNVEV (reference sequence). V shed 3 bases and J 4 bases; nucleotides not matched to a gene: 7. As DNA, the CDR3 is TGTGCCAGCAGTTTGAACAGGGGGTGGGGAGAGACCCAGTACTTC. This translates into CASSLNRGWGETQYF.

This clonotype came up many times. The rearrangement uses TRBV7-3 and TRBJ2-1, with 8 positions matching TRBD2. This CDR3 contains 15 residues. V was pared by 2 bases and J by 0 bases, with 0 bases of the junction left unmatched. Germline CDR1 reads SGHTA; CDR2 reads FQGTGA. CDR3 sequence: CASSLGTSSYNEQFF. The DNA of the CDR3 is TGTGCCAGCAGCTTAGGGACTAGCTCCTACAATGAGCAGTTCTTC.

Points on this clonotype: The CDR3 carries no conserved terminal phenylalanine or tryptophan, so it likely arises from a read error. This rearrangement joins TRBV6-2 or TRBV6-3 to TRBJ2-2; D might be TRBD2 (6 bases). Trimming left V 7 bases short and J 5 bases short, with 11 bases between. Germline assignment: CDR1 MNHEY and CDR2 SVGEGT. The CDR3 extends over 13 amino acids. The CDR3 coding sequence is TGTGCCAGCAAGGTTGGGGGGACCGGGGAGCTGTTTTCT. Translated: CASKVGGTGELFS.

J is TRBJ1-1 and V is TRBV10-3; TRBD1 might be the D (5 bases). V shed 10 bases and J shed 3 bases, with 15 bases lying between them. The CDR3 has 13 amino acids. CDR1 is ENHRY and CDR2 is SYGVKD in the germline V gene. CDR3 residues: CATTGGLDTEAFF. CDR3 in DNA: TGTGCCACCACCGGGGGTTTGGACACTGAAGCTTTCTTT.

This sequence joins TRBV5-1 and TRBJ2-2; D is ambiguous. Germline V gene data show CDR1 as SGHRS and CDR2 as YFSETQ. This CDR3 has 16 residues. Trimming shortened V by 2 bases and J by 3 bases, and 14 bases separated the two germline ends. The CDR3 DNA follows: TGCGCCAGCAGCTTTTACACTCCCGGAGACACCGGGGAGCTGTTTTTT. As protein: CASSFYTPGDTGELFF.

In this sample, this clonotype turned up many times. The genes are TRBV29-1 and TRBJ2-1, with D possibly being TRBD1 (7 bases). Trimming removed 4 bases from V and 10 bases from J, with 14 bases in between. The CDR3 loop spans 12 amino acids. Germline V gene data show CDR1 as SQVTM and CDR2 as ANQGSEA. For the CDR3, the DNA is TGCAGCGTTGCCAGGGGGGTCGGGGAGCAGTTCTTC. Its translation: CSVARGVGEQFF.

The V call is TRBV6-5, the J call TRBJ1-1; perhaps TRBD1 as D (5 bases). Germline lookup yields CDR1 MNHEY and CDR2 SVGAGI. Trimming removed 0 bases at V and 4 bases at J, with 9 bases between. This CDR3 contains 14 residues. The CDR3 is CASSYSQVGTEAFF. CDR3 nucleotides: TGTGCCAGCAGTTACTCACAGGTGGGCACTGAAGCTTTCTTT.

The genes are TRBV4-1 and TRBJ2-1, with D possibly TRBD1 on 5 matching bases. The CDR3 is 14 residues long. The V end was cut by 4 bases, the J end by 7 bases, with 14 bases between. From germline, CDR1 is MGHRA and CDR2 YSYEKL. CDR3 bases: TGCGCCAGCAGCCTTGCGGACAACAAGAATGAGCAGTTCTTC. Encoded protein: CASSLADNKNEQFF.

The chain combines TRBV10-3 with TRBJ1-2; the D is unclear. Between the trimmed V and J ends, which lost 0 bases and 4 bases, there was a span of 15 bases. This CDR3 has 16 residues. The germline CDR1 and CDR2 sequences are ENHRY and SYGVKD. CDR3: CAISESPLSPSYGYTF. CDR3 in DNA: TGTGCCATCAGTGAGTCGCCTCTATCCCCTAGCTATGGCTACACCTTC.

This clonotype was detected ten times or more. Germline is not matched at one junction end, which may reflect a read error. The CDR3 region is CASSQPNEKLFF. The CDR3, as DNA: TGTGCCAGCAGCCAACCCAATGAAAAACTGTTTTTT. This chain links TRBV4-1 with TRBJ1-4; D not certain. The V gene's germline CDR1 is MGHRA and CDR2 YSYEKL. The CDR3 totals 12 residues.

V usage is TRBV15 and J usage is TRBJ1-5; the match to TRBD1 covers 10 bases. The junction had 8 bases not matched to a gene; V was cut back by 6 bases and J by 6 bases. Germline-derived CDR1 and CDR2 are LNHNV and YYDKDF (reference sequence). This CDR3 has 15 residues. The CDR3 DNA follows: TGTGCCACCAGTCCTGACAGGGGGCGCGGTCAGCCCCAGCATTTT. It yields the protein CATSPDRGRGQPQHF.

Here the CDR3 reads CASSPRGSMNTEAFF. The CDR3 coding sequence is TGTGCCAGCAGTCCCAGGGGAAGCATGAACACTGAAGCTTTCTTT. J is TRBJ1-1 and V is TRBV12-3 or TRBV12-4; TRBD1 is a possible D gene (6 bases). This CDR3 has 15 residues. The V and J ends lost 5 bases and 0 bases respectively, with 13 bases between them.

The chain carries TRBV6-1 and TRBJ1-4; TRBD1 is a possible D gene (6 bases). In germline, CDR1 is MNHNS, CDR2 SASEGT. Trimming removed 6 bases at V and 7 bases at J, with 15 bases between. The length of the CDR3 is 14 residues. The CDR3 region is CASRRGDPSEKLFF. In nucleotides, the CDR3 is TGTGCCAGCAGGAGGGGGGATCCGAGTGAAAAACTGTTTTTT.

V gene TRBV7-3 combines with J gene TRBJ2-4, with D tentatively TRBD1 or TRBD2 (6 bases each). Germline V gives CDR1 SGHTA, CDR2 FQGTGA. This CDR3 region has 14 residues. V dropped 3 bases and J dropped 8 bases, with 14 bases sitting between them. The CDR3 bases are TGTGCCAGCAGCTTGTCTGGGGGCGGGGACATTCAGTACTTC. Translated: CASSLSGGGDIQYF.

The chain employs TRBV7-3 and TRBJ2-1; 12 positions agree with TRBD2. Germline assignment: CDR1 SGHTA and CDR2 FQGTGA. The CDR3 consists of 18 residues. After removal of 5 bases from V and 9 bases from J, the junction contained 17 bases not matched to a gene. The CDR3 DNA is TGTGCCAGCAGCCGAGCTAGCGGGGGGGCCGGCCCGCGACCTGAGCAGTTCTTC. Its translation: CASSRASGGAGPRPEQFF.

This clonotype has just a few counts. The chain joins TRBV19 to TRBJ2-2; D gene unclear. The CDR3 sequence is 15 residues long. Between the trimmed V and J ends, which lost 3 bases and 1 base, there was a span of 9 bases. Germline values: CDR1 LNHDA, CDR2 SQIVND (reference sequence). CDR3 nucleotide sequence: TGTGCCAGTAGTATTCCAGGTGGGAACACCGGGGAGCTGTTTTTT. Residues: CASSIPGGNTGELFF.